The TCR beta chain described here comes from a study of blood T cell repertoires in COVID-19. Data came from immunoSEQ multiplex PCR; TCRdb stores just in-frame clones and leaves some out. The sample holds some 300,000 clones, about 88% seen once. Participants were aged about 18 to 100 years from around 25 US areas. Cohort assignment relied on participant-reported clinical history. The CDR3 totals 17 residues. CDR1 and CDR2 (germline): MDHEN, SYDVKM. Germline trimming cut 2 bases from V and 0 bases from J; bases unmatched to any gene: 7. Sequencing was performed on PBMCs or T cells enriched from blood (not recorded which). The V gene is TRBV28, the J gene TRBJ1-1; TRBD1 matches 9 bases. This TCR was recovered from a woman aged 25-40 years who had recovered from COVID-19. The CDR3 coding sequence is TGTGCCAGCAGTTTACCTCCGGGACAGGGATTGAACACTGAAGCTTTCTTT. Its translation is CASSLPPGQGLNTEAFF.